This is a list of T cell receptor beta chains from one sample in a study of graft-versus-host responses after intestinal transplantation. Profiled with immunoSEQ multiplex PCR; TCRdb holds only in-frame clones, not every one. The sample includes about 39,000 clones, roughly 96% of them seen just once. These receptors have no known antigen. The sample here was unstimulated CD8+ T cells sorted from spleen or lymph node cells, taken before transplant. The receptors shown here come from a human donor who was the organ donor for an intestinal transplant. CDR3s include the opening cysteine and the closing phenylalanine or tryptophan. D genes are given only for firm matches. Where a row states a size, it is once, few, many or the class of an expanded clone; other rows omit it.

len	abundance	d_gene	v_gene	j_gene	CDR3nt	CDR3aa
15	-	-	TRBV7-9	TRBJ1-2	TGTGCCAGCAGCTTCGGTGGCAGCCCTAACTATGGCTACACCTTC	CASSFGGSPNYGYTF
13	-	-	TRBV29-1	TRBJ1-5	TGCAGCGTTGATACAGGGACCAATCAGCCCCAGCATTTT	CSVDTGTNQPQHF
17	once	TRBD2	TRBV9	TRBJ2-5	TGTGCCAGCAGCGTCCCCCTGGATAGCGGGGGCCAAGAGACCCAGTACTTC	CASSVPLDSGGQETQYF
15	-	-	TRBV30	TRBJ2-7	TGTGCCTGGAGTAGGGGTCGTGGGCGGTCCCGGGAGCAGTACTTC	CAWSRGRGRSREQYF
14	-	-	TRBV7-6	TRBJ2-1	TGTGCCAGCAGCTTAGGAGTCACAGGGCATGAGCAGTTCTTC	CASSLGVTGHEQFF
11	-	-	TRBV4-1	TRBJ2-1	TGCGCCAGCAGCGAGCTGGATGAGCAGTTCTTC	CASSELDEQFF
14	-	TRBD1	TRBV7-9	TRBJ1-3	TGTGCCAGCAGCTCCCCAGGGGGCGGAAACACCATATATTTT	CASSSPGGGNTIYF
16	-	-	TRBV27	TRBJ2-1	TGTGCCAGCAGTTTATCGTCAGGGGATACCTACAATGAGCAGTTCTTC	CASSLSSGDTYNEQFF
16	-	TRBD2	TRBV4-1	TRBJ2-1	TGCGCCAGCAGCCAAGTCCTACTAGCGGGGAACAATGAGCAGTTCTTC	CASSQVLLAGNNEQFF
13	-	-	TRBV5-4	TRBJ2-7	TGTGCCAGCAGCTTGCAGGGAGCCTACGAGCAGTACTTC	CASSLQGAYEQYF
13	-	-	TRBV29-1	TRBJ1-2	TGCAGCGTAATACAAGGTGGTAACTATGGCTACACCTTC	CSVIQGGNYGYTF
14	-	TRBD1	TRBV25-1	TRBJ1-2	TGTGCCAGCAGTGACAGGGGGCTTAACTATGGCTACACCTTC	CASSDRGLNYGYTF
14	-	-	TRBV5-4	TRBJ2-1	TGTGCCAGCAGCCAAGGACAGGAGGGGAATGAGCAGTTCTTC	CASSQGQEGNEQFF
14	once	-	TRBV5-1	TRBJ1-1	TGCGCCAGCAGCTTTAGGGTAATGAACACTGAAGCTTTCTTT	CASSFRVMNTEAFF
17	-	TRBD1	TRBV4-3	TRBJ1-5	TGCGCCAGCAGCCAGAGGGTGGGGACAGGGGCTCCTCAGCCCCAGCATTTT	CASSQRVGTGAPQPQHF
15	once	TRBD1	TRBV5-5	TRBJ1-2	TGTGCCAGCAGCTGGGACAGGGTCGGAAACTATGGCTACACCTTC	CASSWDRVGNYGYTF
12	-	-	TRBV28	TRBJ2-7	TGTGCCACCGCGGACAGACCGGCCGAGCAGTACTTC	CATADRPAEQYF
15	-	TRBD1	TRBV9	TRBJ1-4	TGTGCCAGCAGCGTGGACAGGGTCGCCTCTGAAAAACTGTTTTTT	CASSVDRVASEKLFF
14	-	-	TRBV7-9	TRBJ2-1	TGTGCCAGCAGCTTAGCAAGTGGGTTAGATGAGCAGTTCTTC	CASSLASGLDEQFF
14	-	-	TRBV2	TRBJ1-1	TGTGCCAGCACCCCTTGGGCAGAGAGGACGGGAGCTTTCTTT	CASTPWAERTGAFF
17	-	TRBD1	TRBV27	TRBJ1-2	TGTGCCAGCAGTTTGGAGGGACAGGGGGCAAATAACTATGGCTACACCTTC	CASSLEGQGANNYGYTF
14	-	-	TRBV7-2	TRBJ1-1	TGTGCCAGCAGCTTATGGGGGGCAGGGACTGAAGCTTTCTTT	CASSLWGAGTEAFF
13	few	-	TRBV5-1	TRBJ1-2	TGCGCCAGCAGCTTCCACAGTAACTATGGCTACACCTTC	CASSFHSNYGYTF
15	-	-	TRBV7-9	TRBJ1-2	TGTGCCAGCAGCCCGGGACGGCATACTAACTATGGCTACACCTTC	CASSPGRHTNYGYTF
16	-	-	TRBV5-4	TRBJ1-2	TGTGCCAGCAGCTTGGGCAGGGAAGATTCTAACTATGGCTACACCTTC	CASSLGREDSNYGYTF
13	-	-	TRBV6-6	TRBJ2-7	TGTGCCAGCAGCCGCGGGTTCGGGTACGAGCAGTACTTC	CASSRGFGYEQYF
16	once	TRBD1	TRBV29-1	TRBJ1-1	TGCAGCGTTGAAGGGGACAGGGGTGGGCTCAACACTGAAGCTTTCTTT	CSVEGDRGGLNTEAFF
15	-	TRBD1	TRBV6-5	TRBJ1-2	TGTGCCAGCAGCCTAGGACAGGACCCACGCTATGGCTACACCTTC	CASSLGQDPRYGYTF
13	-	-	TRBV28	TRBJ1-1	TGTGCCAGCAGTTTAGGCCAGAACACTGAAGCTTTCTTT	CASSLGQNTEAFF
13	few	-	TRBV5-1	TRBJ1-5	TGCGCCAGCAGCTTGGGAATCAATCAGCCCCAGCATTTT	CASSLGINQPQHF
14	-	-	TRBV6-1	TRBJ2-1	TGTGCCAGCAGTAAACAGGGCTCCTACAATGAGCAGTTCTTC	CASSKQGSYNEQFF
16	-	TRBD2	TRBV4-3	TRBJ2-3	TGCGCCAGCAGCCAAGATGTAGCGGGGAGCACAGATACGCAGTATTTT	CASSQDVAGSTDTQYF
14	-	-	TRBV7-9	TRBJ2-2	TGTGCCAGCAGCCAGGGGGGGCCGGACGGGGAGCTGTTTTTT	CASSQGGPDGELFF
20	once	TRBD2	TRBV5-4	TRBJ2-3	TGTGCCAGCAGCGGGGACACTCCGGGACTAGAGCTACACAACACAGATACGCAGTATTTT	CASSGDTPGLELHNTDTQYF
14	-	-	TRBV6-5	TRBJ2-3	TGTGCCAGCAGTTATTTAGGGGCAACAGATACGCAGTATTTT	CASSYLGATDTQYF
14	few	-	TRBV4-1	TRBJ2-7	TGCGCCAGCAGCCAAGACACCAATACCTACGAGCAGTACTTC	CASSQDTNTYEQYF
16	once	TRBD1	TRBV14	TRBJ2-7	TGTGCCAGCAGCCAACAGGACAGGGGGCCCTTCTACGAGCAGTACTTC	CASSQQDRGPFYEQYF
16	-	-	TRBV5-8	TRBJ1-2	TGTGCCAGGCTCCGGGATCCCTATTATGCTGAAGGTGGCTACACCTTC	CARLRDPYYAEGGYTF
15	-	-	TRBV4-1	TRBJ1-5	TGCGCCAGCAGCCTCCAGGGATCTAGCAATCAGCCCCAGCATTTT	CASSLQGSSNQPQHF
17	-	TRBD1	TRBV4-3	TRBJ2-7	TGCGCCAGCAGCCAAGAACTCGGGACAGAGAGCTCCTACGAGCAGTACTTC	CASSQELGTESSYEQYF
17	once	TRBD2	TRBV4-1	TRBJ2-1	TGCGCCAGCAGCCAAGGGACTAGCGGGGGGGCATACAATGAGCAGTTCTTC	CASSQGTSGGAYNEQFF
12	-	-	TRBV5-4	TRBJ2-1	TGTGCCAGCAGCTTGGACAACAATGAGCAGTTCTTC	CASSLDNNEQFF
13	-	TRBD1	TRBV2	TRBJ1-2	TGTGCCAGCAAGCCTCAGGGGGCGGGTGGCTACACCTTC	CASKPQGAGGYTF
15	few	-	TRBV2	TRBJ2-7	TGTGCCACTCGGATCCGGCAGGCGACAACCTACGAGCAGTACTTC	CATRIRQATTYEQYF
18	-	-	TRBV4-1	TRBJ2-7	TGCGCCAGCAGCCCGCGACTTACCGGCCAGGGGAGCTCCTACGAGCAGTACTTC	CASSPRLTGQGSSYEQYF
13	-	TRBD1	TRBV11-2	TRBJ2-1	TGTGCCAGCAGCTTGACAGGGATCGATGAGCAGTTCTTC	CASSLTGIDEQFF
15	-	-	TRBV5-1	TRBJ2-3	TGCGCCAGCAGCTTAGAGCGGAGCCTCTGGGATACGCAGTATTTT	CASSLERSLWDTQYF
16	-	-	TRBV28	TRBJ1-2	TGTGCCAGCAGTCCCGTCGGGTCAGGGCCTAGCTATGGCTACACCTTC	CASSPVGSGPSYGYTF